This entry features one TCR beta chain sequence. This entry comes from a study of cytomegalovirus exposure and HLA in healthy donors. 60 Vbeta and 13 Jbeta primers were used in PCR. Sequencing used immunoSEQ multiplex PCR; TCRdb keeps in-frame clones, though not all of them. The table lists 60,000 to 90,000 clones, roughly two thirds of them singletons. The sequencing sample was made of PBMCs. The TCR comes from a man aged 40-50 years in good health and CMV-seropositive.

In nucleotides, the CDR3 is TGTGCCAGCGGCTCGGGACAGGGGTACGAGCAGTACTTC. Its translation: CASGSGQGYEQYF. This chain joins TRBV6-1 and TRBJ2-7, with 10 bases aligning to TRBD1. V shed 8 bases and J 4 bases; nucleotides not matched to a gene: 5. CDR3 length: 13 amino acids. CDR1 and CDR2 (germline): MNHNS, SASEGT.